A single sample is the source of the 2 T cell receptor beta chains below, sequenced in a study of CD8+ T cells in alopecia areata. Once RNA had been extracted, it was reverse transcribed into cDNA to act as the sequencing template. TCRdb keeps only in-frame clones here, not all; method: immunoSEQ multiplex PCR. The table includes approximately 58,000 clones, roughly two fifths detected once. The sample taken for sequencing was NKG2D-low CD8+ T cells sorted from blood. All receptors derive from a human donor with alopecia areata.

This clone was picked up a small number of times. The gene calls are TRBV28 and TRBJ2-7; weak D call: TRBD1 (5 bases). The germline V gene encodes CDR1 MDHEN and CDR2 SYDVKM. V was shortened by 4 bases and J by 3 bases, with 16 bases between the two germline ends. The CDR3 length is 15 residues. The CDR3 here is CASSSPPAGIYEQYF. Here the CDR3 DNA reads TGTGCCAGCAGTTCCCCCCCGGCAGGGATCTACGAGCAGTACTTC.

The sample holds a few counts of this clone. The chain carries TRBV29-1 and TRBJ2-2; 8 bases align to TRBD1. CDR1 is SQVTM and CDR2 is ANQGSEA in the germline V gene. V lost 4 bases and J lost 5; bases outside the gene matches: 6. This CDR3 has 14 residues. CDR3 sequence: CSVGDRGLTGELFF. CDR3 nucleotide sequence: TGCAGCGTTGGAGACAGGGGACTTACCGGGGAGCTGTTTTTT.